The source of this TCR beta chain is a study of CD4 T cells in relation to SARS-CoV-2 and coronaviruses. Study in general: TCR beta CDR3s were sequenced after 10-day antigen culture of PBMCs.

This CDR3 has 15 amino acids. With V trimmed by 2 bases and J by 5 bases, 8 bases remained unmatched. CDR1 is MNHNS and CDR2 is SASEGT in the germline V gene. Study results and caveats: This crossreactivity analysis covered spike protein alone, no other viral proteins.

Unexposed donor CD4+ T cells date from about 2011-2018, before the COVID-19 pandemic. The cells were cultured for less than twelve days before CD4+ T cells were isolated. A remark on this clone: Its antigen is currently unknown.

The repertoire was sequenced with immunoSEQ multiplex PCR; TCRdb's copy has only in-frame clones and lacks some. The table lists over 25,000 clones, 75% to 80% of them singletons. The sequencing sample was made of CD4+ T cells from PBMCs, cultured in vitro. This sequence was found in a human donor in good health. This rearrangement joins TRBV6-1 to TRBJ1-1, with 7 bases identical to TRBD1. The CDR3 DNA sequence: TGTGCCAGCAGTGAATGGGTGGCAGGGGGGACTGAAGCTTTCTTT. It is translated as CASSEWVAGGTEAFF.